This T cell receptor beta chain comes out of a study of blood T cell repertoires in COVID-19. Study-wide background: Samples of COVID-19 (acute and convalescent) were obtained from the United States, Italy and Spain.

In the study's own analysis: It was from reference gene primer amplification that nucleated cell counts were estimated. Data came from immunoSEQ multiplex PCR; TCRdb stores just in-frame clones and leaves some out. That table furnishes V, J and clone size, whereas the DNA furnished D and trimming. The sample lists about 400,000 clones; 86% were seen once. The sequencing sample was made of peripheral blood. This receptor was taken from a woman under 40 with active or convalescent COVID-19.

DNA for the CDR3: TGTGCCATCAGTGAGACGGGGAGCGGGGCAGCCAAAAACATTCAGTACTTC. Translation: CAISETGSGAAKNIQYF. This chain connects TRBV10-3 to TRBJ2-4; 7 nucleotides agree with TRBD2. The CDR3 spans 17 residues. Germline CDR1 is ENHRY and CDR2 is SYGVKD. With V trimmed by 2 bases and J by 0 bases, 7 bases remained unmatched.